This TCR beta chain was obtained from a study of T cell repertoires in cytomegalovirus infection. Looking at the study overall: Indications came from public TCR beta signatures; they pointed to CMV infection and to a matching HLA type.

TCRdb processed the reads anew with MiXCR; each CDR3 protein has one entry. Here the sample spans approximately 630,000 distinct CDR3 sequences, approximately 24% being singletons. The receptor was derived from a human donor in good health (CMV status not recorded). Some clones in this sample may be carry-over from other donors' samples. The sequencing input was CD8+ T cells from PBMCs.

The CDR3 DNA follows: TGTGCCAGCAAACAGGGTTTAGTCACTGAAGCTTTCTTT. It is translated as CASKQGLVTEAFF. This rearrangement joins TRBV28 to TRBJ1-1; D perhaps matches TRBD1 (6 bases). Trimming removed 7 bases from V and 4 bases from J, with 13 bases in between. CDR1 is MDHEN and CDR2 is SYDVKM in the germline V gene. This CDR3 has 13 residues.